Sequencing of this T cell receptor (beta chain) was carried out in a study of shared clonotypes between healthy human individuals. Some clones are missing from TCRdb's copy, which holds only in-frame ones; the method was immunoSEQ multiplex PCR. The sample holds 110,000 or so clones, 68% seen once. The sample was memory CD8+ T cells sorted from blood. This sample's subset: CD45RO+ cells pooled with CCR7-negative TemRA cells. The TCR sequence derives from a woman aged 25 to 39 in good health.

The CDR3 loop reads CASSRVGWGAEAGANVLTF. The CDR3 DNA sequence: TGTGCCAGTAGTAGGGTTGGTTGGGGGGCCGAGGCCGGGGCCAACGTCCTGACTTTC. The gene calls are TRBV19 and TRBJ2-6; TRBD1 or TRBD2 may be the D gene (6 bases each). CDR3 length: 19 amino acids. In germline, CDR1 is LNHDA, CDR2 SQIVND (reference sequence). V lost 4 bases to trimming and J lost 4 bases, with 23 bases between them. Together with reference TRBV19 and TRBJ2-6, the CDR3 gives the full variable domain: DGGITQSPKYLFRKEGQNVTLSCEQNLNHDAMYWYRQDPGQGLRLIYYSQIVNDFQKGDIAEGYSVSREKKESFPLTVTSAQKNPTAFYLCASSRVGWGAEAGANVLTFGAGSRLTVL.